The following is a T cell receptor beta chain sequence with its context. The clone's antigen remains unknown. No base qualities exist here, and no much larger clone lies one base off it. The data are from a study of response to subunit inactivated influenza vaccine listed by TCRdb under 2018. Background for the entire study: Deep quantitative profiling of the T cell receptor repertoire was used in the study to follow responses to a trivalent subunit inactivated influenza vaccine.

Library preparation was by RT-PCR. Sequencing took place on an Illumina HiSeq 2500. Starting from the raw public reads, TCRdb applied fastp trimming at Q25, assembled clones with MiXCR and retained in-frame beta chains. CDR3 protein sequences are deduplicated, and each keeps its most common genes and DNA. Present in this sample are around 540,000 distinct CDR3 sequences, roughly 12% of which were seen just once. The ten largest make up around 9.6% of the sample. After removal of 5 bases from V and 1 base from J, the junction retains 6 bases not matched to a gene. The CDR3 runs 16 amino acids, cysteine and phenylalanine included. The read is trimmed to its CDR3 DNA, 48 bases read in frame from base 1. According to the germline V gene (reference sequence), CDR1 reads MNHEY and CDR2 reads SMNVEV. What the authors observed across the whole study: The authors proposed that each seasonal influenza vaccination may bring in only a limited number of new T cells.

The clonotype was recovered from a man aged 50 to 60 who received an inactivated influenza vaccine. Donor details come from another sample of the same person, matched by shared clones. The material sequenced was PBMCs from blood, taken on the day of vaccination. The chain is assembled from TRBV27 and TRBJ2-5, and TRBD2 aligns with 11 junction nucleotides. The CDR3 has the sequence CASSIRLAGTQETQYF. The DNA is as follows: TGTGCCAGCAGTATACGACTAGCGGGAACCCAAGAGACCCAGTACTTC.